This entry lists 13 T cell receptor beta chains sequenced from one sample in a study of blood T cells in healthy people across ages. Primed by a sample-barcoded 5' primer and a J-beta primer mix, a second PCR proceeded for 7 to 11 cycles. One entry per CDR3 protein, called by TCRdb with MiXCR from the 5' RACE reads. The sample carries some 710,000 distinct CDR3 sequences, 22% recorded once. Sequencing was carried out using blood. The receptors shown here come from a man aged 65-85 years in good health.

This clonotype showed up just a few times. CDR3 amino acids: CASSRGAGSPLHF. CDR3 sequence (DNA): TGTGCCAGCAGCCGGGGGGCTGGTTCACCCCTCCACTTT. The chain is built from TRBV9 and TRBJ1-6; D may be TRBD1 (6 bases). This CDR3 has 13 residues. CDR1 is SGDLS and CDR2 is YYNGEE in the germline V gene. The V and J ends lost 4 bases and 9 bases respectively, with 11 bases between them.

CDR3 coding DNA: TGTGCCAGCAGCCAAGAGGGAAGCGGGGCCCACTACGAGCAGTACTTC. Protein: CASSQEGSGAHYEQYF. The chain combines TRBV3-1 with TRBJ2-7; 7 nucleotides line up with TRBD2. V dropped 0 bases and J dropped 3; count of bases not matched to a gene: 8. This CDR3 spans 16 amino acids. The germline V gene has CDR1 LGHDT and CDR2 YNNKEL (reference sequence).

The CDR3 DNA reads TGTGCCAGCAGCGCACCGGGACAGGAACCCGGTCAGCCCCAGCATTTT. Translating gives CASSAPGQEPGQPQHF. The V call is TRBV2, the J call TRBJ1-5; TRBD1 matches 8 bases. V lost 6 bases to trimming and J lost 6 bases; unmatched junction nucleotides: 13. This CDR3 is built from 16 residues. CDR1 SNHLY and CDR2 FYNNEI come from the germline V gene.

The J gene is TRBJ1-4, the V gene TRBV2; no definite D call. This CDR3 comprises 16 residues. Germline-derived CDR1 and CDR2 are SNHLY and FYNNEI. Trimming removed 6 bases at V and 8 bases at J, with 22 bases between. The CDR3 here is CASSPEIGRRVEKLFF. DNA for the CDR3: TGTGCCAGCAGCCCCGAGATAGGGCGTCGTGTGGAAAAACTGTTTTTT.

The rearrangement links TRBV10-3 to TRBJ1-3; 7 bases are shared with TRBD1. The CDR3 has 13 residues. V shed 9 bases and J 3 bases; nucleotides not matched to a gene: 5. Per germline, CDR1 ENHRY and CDR2 SYGVKD. CDR3 region: CAIKTGDGNTIYF. The CDR3 DNA reads TGTGCCATTAAAACAGGGGATGGAAACACCATATATTTT.

The chain is built from TRBV29-1 and TRBJ1-1; weak D call: TRBD1 (5 bases). The CDR3 totals 12 residues. The V gene lost 2 bases and the J gene lost 7 bases, with 11 bases spanning the gap. The V gene's germline CDR1 is SQVTM and CDR2 ANQGSEA. The CDR3 coding sequence is TGCAGCGTTGAAAATCCCCAGGGTGAAGCTTTCTTT. Translating gives CSVENPQGEAFF.

This clonotype came up a few times. The rearrangement uses TRBV12-3 or TRBV12-4 and TRBJ2-7; 9 positions agree with TRBD2. The V gene end was trimmed by 8 bases and the J gene end by 3 bases; junction bases not matched to a gene: 11. The CDR3 covers 15 residues. The CDR3, as DNA: TGTGCCAGCTCCCCTGTTACAGCGGGGGGCTACGAGCAGTACTTC. This gives the protein CASSPVTAGGYEQYF.

This clonotype has a handful of counts. J is TRBJ2-7 and V is TRBV3-1, with 9 bases matching TRBD1. This CDR3 has 14 amino acids. Germline CDR1 reads LGHDT; CDR2 reads YNNKEL (reference sequence). The ends lost 4 bases at V and 0 bases at J; junction bases unmatched: 1. The chain's CDR3 is CASSPTGGSYEQYF. In DNA form, the CDR3 reads TGTGCCAGCAGCCCGACAGGGGGCTCCTACGAGCAGTACTTC.

The genes are TRBV24-1 and TRBJ2-5, with D tentatively TRBD1 or TRBD2 (5 bases each). The closer fit of TRBJ2-1 to the DNA end suggests the J call may be wrong. The CDR3 consists of 12 residues. The germline gives CDR1 KGHDR, CDR2 SFDVKD. In DNA form, the CDR3 reads TGTGCCACCAGTGGGGACCTAGATGAGCAGTTCTTC. Translation: CATSGDLDEQFF.

This chain joins TRBV12-3 or TRBV12-4 and TRBJ2-3, with 9 bases lining up with TRBD2. The V segment lost 3 bases and the J segment 2 bases; nucleotides outside the gene matches: 3. This CDR3 contains 15 residues. As DNA, the CDR3 is TGTGCCAGCAGTTTTAGCGGGGGCCACACAGATACGCAGTATTTT. This sequence encodes CASSFSGGHTDTQYF.

This clonotype was observed a handful of times. The chain uses TRBV20-1 and TRBJ2-5; TRBD2 might be the D (6 bases). The J call could be wrong; TRBJ2-1 is a better fit for the DNA end. CDR3 size: 11 residues. Looked up from germline, CDR1 is DFQATT and CDR2 is SNEGSKA (reference sequence). Here the CDR3 DNA reads TGCAGTGCTAGAGACGCGGGGGAGCAGTTCTTC. As protein: CSARDAGEQFF.

The V and J genes are TRBV27 and TRBJ2-5; D remains ambiguous. V gave up 4 bases and J gave up 1 base, with 10 bases separating them. Looked up from germline, CDR1 is MNHEY and CDR2 is SMNVEV (reference sequence). The CDR3 sequence is 14 residues long. CDR3 protein: CASSSQRSQETQYF. The CDR3 DNA follows: TGTGCCAGCAGTTCCCAGCGCAGCCAAGAGACCCAGTACTTC.

This clonotype was picked up a small number of times. The chain links TRBV12-3 or TRBV12-4 to TRBJ2-1; 7 nucleotides line up with TRBD1. J gave up 8 bases and V 4 bases, and 5 bases lay outside the gene matches. This CDR3 contains 13 residues. The CDR3 is CASSSYRGDEQFF. The CDR3 DNA sequence: TGTGCCAGCAGTTCCTACAGGGGAGATGAGCAGTTCTTC.